The entry below describes one TCR beta chain. The V gene's germline CDR1 is SGDLS and CDR2 YYNGEE. The CDR3 spans 14 residues. V was clipped by 6 bases and J by 4 bases; unmatched bases: 6. This sample was taken from a study of technical replicates of blood from several donors. Assay used: immunoSEQ multiplex PCR; TCRdb lists only in-frame clones, some missing. Among about 73,000 clones listed, 93% were seen once. The sample comprised T cells isolated from PBMCs. The gene calls are TRBV9 and TRBJ2-1; 8 bases fit TRBD1. The TCR was taken from a human donor in good health. CDR3 loop: CASTRTGRYNEQFF. The CDR3 DNA reads as TGTGCCAGCACCCGGACAGGGAGGTACAATGAGCAGTTCTTC.